This T cell receptor (beta chain) was sequenced for a study of cytomegalovirus exposure and HLA in healthy donors. As to this clone: In the same sample, other DNA sequences code for this CDR3.

The PCR made use of 60 Vbeta and 13 Jbeta primers. Profiled with immunoSEQ multiplex PCR; TCRdb holds only in-frame clones, not every one. The sample consists of around 140,000 clones, 70% to 80% of them appearing once. The CDR3 spans 16 residues. The V and J ends lost 4 bases and 4 bases, in that order; junction bases with no gene match: 4. Germline loops: CDR1 SGDLS, CDR2 YYNGEE. This chain links TRBV9 with TRBJ2-2, with 13 nucleotides matching TRBD2. Sequenced input: PBMCs. This TCR came from a female donor in good health and CMV-seronegative. The CDR3, as DNA: TGTGCCAGCAGCCTTAGGACTAGCGGGGGCACCGGGGAGCTGTTTTTT. Translating it yields CASSLRTSGGTGELFF.